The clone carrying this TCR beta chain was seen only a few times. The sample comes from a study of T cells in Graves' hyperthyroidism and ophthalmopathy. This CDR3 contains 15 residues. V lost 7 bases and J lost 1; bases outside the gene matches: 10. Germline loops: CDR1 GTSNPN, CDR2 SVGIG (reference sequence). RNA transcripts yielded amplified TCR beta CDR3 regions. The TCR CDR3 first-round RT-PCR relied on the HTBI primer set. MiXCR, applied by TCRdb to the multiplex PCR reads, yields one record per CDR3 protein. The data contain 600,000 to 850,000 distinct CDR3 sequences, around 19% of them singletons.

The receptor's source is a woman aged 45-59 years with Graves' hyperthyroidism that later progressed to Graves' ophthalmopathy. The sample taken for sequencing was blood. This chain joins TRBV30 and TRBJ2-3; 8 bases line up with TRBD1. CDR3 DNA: TGTGCCTCCGAGACAGGGGCGCCTGGCACAGATACGCAGTATTTT. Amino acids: CASETGAPGTDTQYF.